Listed below are T cell receptor beta chains from one sample, sequenced in a study of shared clonotypes between healthy human individuals. Here immunoSEQ multiplex PCR was the method, and the copy in TCRdb shows in-frame clones only, minus some. The sample holds hundreds of thousands of clones, 90% to 96% seen once. Sequencing used naive CD4+ T cells sorted from blood. Source of these receptors: a woman in her twenties or thirties in good health. The CDR3 runs from the conserved cysteine through the conserved F or W. A D gene is named only where the DNA matches it firmly. For some rows the clone size is stated as once, few or many, or as a class when expanded; others skip it.

D gene: -
V gene: TRBV28
J gene: TRBJ1-1
clone size: once
CDR3 protein: CASNAGTMNTEAFF
CDR3 DNA: TGTGCCAGCAACGCGGGGACTATGAACACTGAAGCTTTCTTT

D gene: -
V gene: TRBV4-1
J gene: TRBJ2-2
clone size: -
CDR3 protein: CASSQGAFAPALFF
CDR3 DNA: TGCGCCAGCAGCCAAGGGGCTTTCGCCCCTGCGCTGTTTTTT

D gene: TRBD2
V gene: TRBV5-4
J gene: TRBJ2-3
clone size: -
CDR3 protein: CASNGMGAGDTDTQYF
CDR3 DNA: TGTGCCAGCAACGGCATGGGAGCGGGGGACACAGATACGCAGTATTTT

D gene: -
V gene: TRBV28
J gene: TRBJ1-3
clone size: -
CDR3 protein: CASSRAGTGNTIYF
CDR3 DNA: TGTGCCAGCAGTAGAGCTGGGACTGGAAACACCATATATTTT

D gene: -
V gene: TRBV29-1
J gene: TRBJ2-1
clone size: -
CDR3 protein: CSVEGAVRNEQFF
CDR3 DNA: TGCAGCGTTGAAGGGGCAGTCCGTAATGAGCAGTTCTTC

D gene: -
V gene: TRBV5-1
J gene: TRBJ2-3
clone size: -
CDR3 protein: CATNRGESTDTQYF
CDR3 DNA: TGCGCCACCAACCGCGGGGAATCCACAGATACGCAGTATTTT

D gene: TRBD1
V gene: TRBV28
J gene: TRBJ2-1
clone size: -
CDR3 protein: CASSSPGQGFNEQFF
CDR3 DNA: TGTGCCAGCAGTTCACCGGGACAGGGGTTCAATGAGCAGTTCTTC

D gene: TRBD2
V gene: TRBV5-1
J gene: TRBJ2-1
clone size: -
CDR3 protein: CASSKRASGNLEQFF
CDR3 DNA: TGCGCCAGCAGCAAGAGGGCTAGCGGGAACCTTGAGCAGTTCTTC

D gene: TRBD2
V gene: TRBV7-7
J gene: TRBJ2-7
clone size: -
CDR3 protein: CASRNEVAGGPWEQYF
CDR3 DNA: TGTGCCAGCAGGAATGAAGTAGCGGGAGGGCCGTGGGAGCAGTACTTC

D gene: TRBD1
V gene: TRBV7-7
J gene: TRBJ2-1
clone size: -
CDR3 protein: CASSTGTGTYNEQFF
CDR3 DNA: TGTGCCAGCAGCACCGGGACAGGCACCTACAATGAGCAGTTCTTC

D gene: -
V gene: TRBV28
J gene: TRBJ2-7
clone size: -
CDR3 protein: CASSSLKFYEQYF
CDR3 DNA: TGTGCCAGCAGTTCGTTAAAATTCTACGAGCAGTACTTC

D gene: TRBD1
V gene: TRBV19
J gene: TRBJ2-5
clone size: -
CDR3 protein: CASSTGTGGYAETQYF
CDR3 DNA: TGTGCCAGTAGTACCGGGACAGGGGGCTATGCAGAGACCCAGTACTTC

D gene: -
V gene: TRBV5-6
J gene: TRBJ1-1
clone size: -
CDR3 protein: CASTRFRGDGLEAFF
CDR3 DNA: TGTGCCAGCACCCGGTTCCGGGGGGACGGCCTTGAAGCTTTCTTT

D gene: TRBD1
V gene: TRBV25-1
J gene: TRBJ1-1
clone size: -
CDR3 protein: CASSPSTGVATEAFF
CDR3 DNA: TGTGCCAGCAGTCCGTCAACAGGGGTTGCCACTGAAGCTTTCTTT

D gene: -
V gene: TRBV18
J gene: TRBJ2-7
clone size: -
CDR3 protein: CASSPIQNYEQYF
CDR3 DNA: TGTGCCAGCTCACCGATACAGAACTACGAGCAGTACTTC

D gene: -
V gene: TRBV5-6
J gene: TRBJ1-2
clone size: -
CDR3 protein: CASSPGLILFTYGYTF
CDR3 DNA: TGTGCCAGCAGCCCGGGACTAATCCTTTTTACCTATGGCTACACCTTC

D gene: TRBD1
V gene: TRBV28
J gene: TRBJ2-7
clone size: -
CDR3 protein: CASSIPGTDYEQYF
CDR3 DNA: TGTGCCAGCAGTATCCCCGGGACAGACTACGAGCAGTACTTC

D gene: -
V gene: TRBV19
J gene: TRBJ2-6
clone size: -
CDR3 protein: CASSIPGAGANVLTF
CDR3 DNA: TGTGCCAGTAGTATACCAGGGGCTGGGGCCAACGTCCTGACTTTC

D gene: -
V gene: TRBV6-5
J gene: TRBJ1-4
clone size: -
CDR3 protein: CASSYSLRATNEKLFF
CDR3 DNA: TGTGCCAGCAGTTACTCGCTCAGGGCAACTAATGAAAAACTGTTTTTT

D gene: -
V gene: TRBV19
J gene: TRBJ1-2
clone size: -
CDR3 protein: CASSKPGGAPNYGYTF
CDR3 DNA: TGTGCCAGTAGTAAACCTGGGGGCGCCCCTAACTATGGCTACACCTTC

D gene: -
V gene: TRBV7-2
J gene: TRBJ1-1
clone size: -
CDR3 protein: CASSFLGASEAFF
CDR3 DNA: TGTGCCAGCAGCTTTTTGGGGGCATCTGAAGCTTTCTTT

D gene: -
V gene: TRBV5-4
J gene: TRBJ2-2
clone size: -
CDR3 protein: CASSFTNSLPGELFF
CDR3 DNA: TGTGCCAGCAGCTTTACTAACAGCCTGCCCGGGGAGCTGTTTTTT

D gene: -
V gene: TRBV14
J gene: TRBJ2-1
clone size: -
CDR3 protein: CASSQDVGSYNEQFF
CDR3 DNA: TGTGCCAGCAGCCAAGATGTGGGTAGTTACAATGAGCAGTTCTTC

D gene: -
V gene: TRBV7-2
J gene: TRBJ1-5
clone size: -
CDR3 protein: CASSLAGALRNQPQHF
CDR3 DNA: TGTGCCAGCAGCTTAGCGGGGGCGTTGAGGAATCAGCCCCAGCATTTT

D gene: -
V gene: TRBV6-5
J gene: TRBJ2-5
clone size: -
CDR3 protein: CASSYSETQYF
CDR3 DNA: TGTGCCAGCAGTTACTCTGAGACCCAGTACTTC

D gene: TRBD1
V gene: TRBV19
J gene: TRBJ2-1
clone size: -
CDR3 protein: CASRKDRGGPAYNEQFF
CDR3 DNA: TGTGCCAGTAGAAAGGACAGGGGAGGGCCAGCCTACAATGAGCAGTTCTTC

D gene: -
V gene: TRBV6-6
J gene: TRBJ1-1
clone size: -
CDR3 protein: CASSLGPANTEAFF
CDR3 DNA: TGTGCCAGCAGTCTAGGACCAGCGAACACTGAAGCTTTCTTT

D gene: TRBD1
V gene: TRBV18
J gene: TRBJ2-1
clone size: -
CDR3 protein: CASSPGQGGLGEQFF
CDR3 DNA: TGTGCCAGCTCACCGGGACAGGGTGGATTGGGTGAGCAGTTCTTC

D gene: TRBD2
V gene: TRBV29-1
J gene: TRBJ2-5
clone size: -
CDR3 protein: CSADAGTSGKTQETQYF
CDR3 DNA: TGCAGCGCAGATGCCGGGACTAGCGGGAAAACTCAAGAGACCCAGTACTTC

D gene: -
V gene: TRBV19
J gene: TRBJ2-5
clone size: once
CDR3 protein: CASSGVSGLQETQYF
CDR3 DNA: TGTGCCAGTAGTGGGGTTAGCGGACTCCAAGAGACCCAGTACTTC

D gene: TRBD1
V gene: TRBV19
J gene: TRBJ1-1
clone size: -
CDR3 protein: CASSTRQGGAFF
CDR3 DNA: TGTGCCAGTAGTACAAGACAGGGAGGGGCTTTCTTT

D gene: -
V gene: TRBV28
J gene: TRBJ1-5
clone size: -
CDR3 protein: CASSWTVGNQPQHF
CDR3 DNA: TGTGCCAGCAGTTGGACTGTTGGCAATCAGCCCCAGCATTTT

D gene: -
V gene: TRBV10-2
J gene: TRBJ1-5
clone size: -
CDR3 protein: CASSELNQPQHF
CDR3 DNA: TGCGCCAGCAGTGAACTGAATCAGCCCCAGCATTTT

D gene: TRBD2
V gene: TRBV5-1
J gene: TRBJ2-2
clone size: -
CDR3 protein: CASSLGSGRPNTGELFF
CDR3 DNA: TGCGCCAGCAGCTTGGGTAGCGGGAGGCCAAACACCGGGGAGCTGTTTTTT

D gene: -
V gene: TRBV5-4
J gene: TRBJ2-1
clone size: -
CDR3 protein: CASSFEQGFDNEQFF
CDR3 DNA: TGTGCCAGCAGCTTCGAACAGGGTTTTGACAATGAGCAGTTCTTC

D gene: -
V gene: TRBV27
J gene: TRBJ1-4
clone size: -
CDR3 protein: CASRGTAEKLFF
CDR3 DNA: TGTGCCAGCAGGGGGACGGCGGAAAAACTGTTTTTT